The next 7 T cell receptor beta chains were all read from a single sample in a study of blood T cell repertoires in COVID-19. Sequencing used immunoSEQ multiplex PCR; TCRdb keeps in-frame clones, though not all of them. Of around 220,000 clones listed, more than 75% are singletons. Sequencing was done on a sample of peripheral blood. The source is a man aged 50 to 59 with acute or convalescent COVID-19.

The chain links TRBV9 to TRBJ1-2; 8 bases are a match to TRBD1. CDR1 and CDR2 (germline): SGDLS, YYNGEE. J lost 5 bases, V lost 7 bases, and 7 bases had no gene match. The CDR3 is 13 residues long. CDR3 in amino acids: CASGQGESYGYTF. CDR3 in DNA: TGTGCCAGCGGACAGGGCGAGAGTTATGGCTACACCTTC.

The rearrangement joins TRBV3-1 (or the pseudogene TRBV3-2) to TRBJ1-3, with 8 bases lining up with TRBD1. CDR3 length: 15 residues. The V and J ends lost 0 bases and 9 bases, in that order; junction bases with no gene match: 7. Germline V gene sequence: CDR1 LGHDT, CDR2 YNNKEL (reference sequence). As DNA, the CDR3 is TGTGCCAGCAGCCAAGACGCGACAGGGGAAATCACCATATATTTT. The encoded protein is CASSQDATGEITIYF.

This CDR3 is CASSQQGVNQPQHF. As DNA, the CDR3 is TGTGCCAGCAGCCAACAGGGAGTCAATCAGCCCCAGCATTTT. This sequence joins TRBV27 and TRBJ1-5; a possible D gene is TRBD1 (6 bases). V lost 6 bases and J 3 bases, leaving 12 bases between the germline ends. This CDR3 contains 14 residues. Germline loops: CDR1 MNHEY, CDR2 SMNVEV (reference sequence).

The rearrangement joins TRBV6-6 to TRBJ1-4; tentative D call: TRBD1 (5 bases). Trimming cost V 2 bases and J 8 bases, with 18 bases left between them. The length of the CDR3 is 16 residues. Germline V gene data show CDR1 as MNHNY and CDR2 as SVGAGI (reference sequence). CDR3 protein: CASSYSSAGPWEKLFF. DNA of the CDR3: TGTGCCAGCAGTTACAGCTCAGCAGGGCCATGGGAAAAACTGTTTTTT.

This chain uses TRBV5-1 with TRBJ2-5; 10 bases align to TRBD2. Germline lookup yields CDR1 SGHRS and CDR2 YFSETQ. V lost 3 bases to trimming and J lost 2 bases; unmatched junction nucleotides: 4. This CDR3 spans 15 amino acids. CDR3 loop: CASSSQTSGQETQYF. CDR3 in DNA: TGCGCCAGCAGCTCCCAGACTAGCGGGCAAGAGACCCAGTACTTC.

The V and J genes are TRBV6-5 and TRBJ1-1; a possible D gene is TRBD1 (6 bases). V shed 6 bases and J shed 1 base, with 15 bases lying between them. The CDR3 loop spans 15 amino acids. Per the germline V gene, CDR1 is MNHEY and CDR2 is SVGAGI. CDR3 nucleotide sequence: TGTGCCAGCAGCCTTTTACAGGGAAGGAACACTGAAGCTTTCTTT. Amino acid sequence: CASSLLQGRNTEAFF.

The J gene is TRBJ2-7, the V gene TRBV10-3; 11 bases are shared with TRBD2. The CDR3 has 12 residues. Trimming took 11 bases from V and 2 from J; bases not matched to a gene: 2. CDR1 and CDR2 from the germline V gene are ENHRY and SYGVKD. In DNA form, the CDR3 reads TGTGCCTCGGGACTAGCGGCCTACGAGCAGTACTTC. Amino acid sequence: CASGLAAYEQYF.